Shown below are 25 T cell receptor beta chains from a single sample sequenced in a study of CD8 T cells in Susac syndrome. The authors reverse transcribed 0.5 to 1 ug RNA with random hexamers. TCRdb reanalysed the immunoSEQ multiplex PCR reads using MiXCR and keeps one entry per CDR3 protein. The sample carries roughly 130,000 distinct CDR3 sequences, roughly 94% recorded once. Sequenced material: CD4+ T cells from PBMCs. The receptors come from a human donor with multiple sclerosis.

The rearrangement joins TRBV5-6 to TRBJ2-1; D is undetermined. This CDR3 comprises 16 residues. Trimming cost V 2 bases and J 1 base, with 13 bases left between them. CDR1 and CDR2 (germline): SGHDT, YYEEEE. The CDR3 loop is CASSFGQPHSYNEQFF. Written as DNA, the CDR3 is TGTGCCAGCAGCTTCGGCCAGCCTCATTCCTACAATGAGCAGTTCTTC.

This rearrangement joins TRBV6-1 to TRBJ2-1; 7 bases line up with TRBD2. This CDR3 contains 14 residues. Unmatched junction bases numbered 2, after V lost 4 bases and J lost 2 bases. Germline CDR1 is MNHNS and CDR2 is SASEGT. The DNA for the CDR3 is TGTGCCAGCAGTGCTAGCGGAGCCTACAATGAGCAGTTCTTC. This translates into CASSASGAYNEQFF.

The V and J genes are TRBV19 and TRBJ1-4, with D unclear. The V gene lost 11 bases and the J gene lost 4 bases, with 17 bases spanning the gap. Germline assignment: CDR1 LNHDA and CDR2 SQIVND (reference sequence). The CDR3 contains 14 residues. The CDR3 loop reads CAFPEAAHNEKLFF. Written as DNA, the CDR3 is TGTGCCTTTCCGGAGGCAGCCCATAATGAAAAACTGTTTTTT. The full variable domain, completed using reference TRBV19 and TRBJ1-4, is DGGITQSPKYLFRKEGQNVTLSCEQNLNHDAMYWYRQDPGQGLRLIYYSQIVNDFQKGDIAEGYSVSREKKESFPLTVTSAQKNPTAFYLCAFPEAAHNEKLFFGSGTQLSVL.

The gene calls are TRBV27 and TRBJ1-3; tentative D call: TRBD1 (5 bases). Looked up from germline, CDR1 is MNHEY and CDR2 is SMNVEV (reference sequence). The CDR3 runs 16 residues. Trimming stripped 4 bases from V and 0 bases from J, with 13 bases between. The CDR3 DNA follows: TGTGCCAGCAGTTCGAAACAGGTGGACTCTGGAAACACCATATATTTT. This sequence encodes CASSSKQVDSGNTIYF.

The V gene is TRBV3-1, the J gene TRBJ2-5, with D unresolved. V gave up 0 bases and J gave up 2 bases, with 10 bases separating them. This CDR3 is built from 15 residues. Germline assignment: CDR1 LGHDT and CDR2 YNNKEL (reference sequence). CDR3 protein: CASSQDPGPQETQYF. CDR3 nucleotides: TGTGCCAGCAGCCAAGATCCCGGCCCACAAGAGACCCAGTACTTC.

The rearrangement joins TRBV6-5 to TRBJ2-7; TRBD1 is a possible D gene (6 bases). The CDR3 covers 15 residues. The germline V gene has CDR1 MNHEY and CDR2 SVGAGI. The V end was cut by 0 bases, the J end by 4 bases, with 13 bases between. The CDR3 nucleotides are TGTGCCAGCAGTTACTCCGGAGTAGGGGGATACGAGCAGTACTTC. It codes for CASSYSGVGGYEQYF.

The chain links TRBV6-2 or TRBV6-3 to TRBJ1-1, with D possibly TRBD1 on 5 matching bases. The CDR3 contains 16 residues. The germline V gene has CDR1 MNHEY and CDR2 SVGEGT. With 2 bases removed from V and 1 base from J, the gap between germline ends came to 14 bases. The CDR3: CASSYVDRFRNTEAFF. The CDR3 region has the DNA TGTGCCAGCAGTTACGTAGACAGATTCCGGAACACTGAAGCTTTCTTT.

The V and J genes are TRBV20-1 and TRBJ2-7; D perhaps matches TRBD2 (7 bases). The CDR3 contains 13 residues. Trimming removed 5 bases at V and 2 bases at J, with 13 bases between. CDR1 and CDR2 (germline): DFQATT, SNEGSKA (reference sequence). The chain's CDR3 is CSAFRGGPYEQYF. DNA of the CDR3: TGCAGTGCTTTCCGCGGGGGCCCCTACGAGCAGTACTTC.

This chain connects TRBV27 to TRBJ1-5; D ambiguous. CDR3 length: 14 residues. CDR1 is MNHEY, CDR2 SMNVEV, per germline (reference sequence). Trimming left V 4 bases short and J 0 bases short, with 7 bases between. This CDR3 reads CASSYDFSNQPQHF. In nucleotides, the CDR3 is TGTGCCAGCAGTTATGATTTTAGCAATCAGCCCCAGCATTTT.

The rearrangement links TRBV20-1 to TRBJ1-2; D possibly corresponds to TRBD1 (5 bases). Looked up from germline, CDR1 is DFQATT and CDR2 is SNEGSKA (reference sequence). This CDR3 spans 12 amino acids. V gave up 5 bases and J gave up 8 bases, with 15 bases separating them. CDR3 sequence (DNA): TGCAGTGCTGGGGGGGGAGGGGTCGGCTACACCTTC. It translates to CSAGGGGVGYTF.

The chain recombines TRBV3-1 with TRBJ2-2, with 7 bases identical to TRBD1. Germline V gene sequence: CDR1 LGHDT, CDR2 YNNKEL (reference sequence). The CDR3 spans 15 residues. The junction had 6 bases not matched to a gene; V was cut back by 2 bases and J by 6 bases. This chain's CDR3 is CASSQLTGSAGELFF. The CDR3 DNA reads TGTGCCAGCAGCCAATTGACAGGGTCAGCCGGGGAGCTGTTTTTT.

This chain uses TRBV12-3 or TRBV12-4 with TRBJ1-2; 7 bases line up with TRBD1. CDR3 size: 13 residues. V was pared by 6 bases and J by 2 bases, with 3 bases of the junction left unmatched. For the CDR3, the DNA is TGTGCCAGCAGGTTGGGACAGAACTATGGCTACACCTTC. This gives the protein CASRLGQNYGYTF.

The rearrangement links TRBV3-1 to TRBJ1-2; 8 nucleotides align to TRBD1. The CDR3 sequence is 15 residues long. V shed 0 bases and J 8 bases; nucleotides not matched to a gene: 8. The germline gives CDR1 LGHDT, CDR2 YNNKEL (reference sequence). This CDR3 reads CASSQDPRGLRGYTF. The CDR3 DNA follows: TGTGCCAGCAGCCAAGACCCCAGGGGGCTAAGGGGCTACACCTTC.

This chain connects TRBV5-1 to TRBJ2-7, with D possibly matching TRBD1 (6 bases). With 2 bases removed from V and 5 bases from J, the gap between germline ends came to 14 bases. CDR1 and CDR2 from the germline V gene are SGHRS and YFSETQ. The CDR3 spans 14 residues. The CDR3 nucleotides are TGCGCCAGCAGCTTTGGACAGCAAGCCAACGAGCAGTACTTC. Encoded protein: CASSFGQQANEQYF.

V is TRBV29-1 and J is TRBJ1-1; possibly TRBD1 for D (6 bases). Trimming removed 7 bases at V and 1 base at J, with 19 bases between. The CDR3 covers 15 residues. The germline V gene has CDR1 SQVTM and CDR2 ANQGSEA. The CDR3 spells CSGGQGMQKNTEAFF. DNA of the CDR3: TGCAGCGGGGGGCAGGGGATGCAAAAGAACACTGAAGCTTTCTTT.

The chain joins TRBV6-6 to TRBJ2-7, with 9 bases aligning to TRBD2. The trim removed 2 bases at V and 4 bases at J, leaving 6 bases unmatched. This CDR3 is built from 15 residues. Germline V gene sequence: CDR1 MNHNY, CDR2 SVGAGI (reference sequence). The CDR3 here is CASSYPLAGPYEQYF. In DNA, the CDR3 is TGTGCCAGCAGTTACCCACTAGCGGGCCCATACGAGCAGTACTTC.

The chain uses TRBV3-1 and TRBJ1-1; maybe TRBD1 (6 bases). CDR1 is LGHDT and CDR2 is YNNKEL in the germline V gene (reference sequence). The V end was cut by 4 bases, the J end by 0 bases, with 24 bases between. This CDR3 has 19 residues. CDR3 sequence (DNA): TGTGCCAGCAGCCTCCATGGGGGAGGGGGGATAGGGCTGAACACTGAAGCTTTCTTT. It translates to CASSLHGGGGIGLNTEAFF.

Comments on this clonotype: The junction departs from germline at one end; a sequencing error may be responsible. The chain carries TRBV6-2 or TRBV6-3 and TRBJ2-5, with D perhaps TRBD1 (5 bases). The CDR3 is made up of 12 amino acids. Germline V gives CDR1 MNHEY, CDR2 SVGEGT. The CDR3 here is CASRAGQESQYF. As DNA, the CDR3 is TGTGCCAGCAGAGCAGGGCAAGAGAGCCAGTACTTC.

Details on this clonotype: The CDR3 does not close with the conserved phenylalanine or tryptophan, likely indicating a read error. This chain uses TRBV30 with TRBJ1-2; TRBD1 agrees at 10 bases. Germline trimming cut 7 bases from V and 4 bases from J; bases unmatched to any gene: 9. The V gene's germline CDR1 is GTSNPN and CDR2 SVGIG (reference sequence). This CDR3 is 14 amino acids long. CDR3 sequence reads: CASKWGTGAYGYTL. The DNA of the CDR3 is TGTGCCTCTAAGTGGGGGACAGGGGCCTATGGCTACACCCTC.

This clonotype was found once. This chain joins TRBV2 and TRBJ1-2; tentative D call: TRBD1 (5 bases). Germline lookup yields CDR1 SNHLY and CDR2 FYNNEI. The CDR3 sequence is 14 residues long. V was trimmed by 3 bases and J by 3 bases, leaving 11 bases between them. The CDR3: CASSDNGGDYGYTF. CDR3 coding DNA: TGTGCCAGCAGTGATAATGGGGGGGACTATGGCTACACCTTC.

CDR3 in DNA: TGTGCCAGCAGCGTCCGAACAGGGGCTAAACCTGAAAAACTGTTTTTT. This encodes CASSVRTGAKPEKLFF. V and J are TRBV14 and TRBJ1-4; 7 bases fit TRBD1. Looked up from germline, CDR1 is SGHDN and CDR2 is FVKESK. The CDR3 loop spans 16 amino acids. Losses at the gene ends were 5 bases for V and 7 bases for J; bases not matched to a gene: 13. Full variable domain (remainder filled in from reference TRBV14 and TRBJ1-4): EAGVTQFPSHSVIEKGQTVTLRCDPISGHDNLYWYRRVMGKEIKFLLHFVKESKQDESGMPNNRFLAERTGGTYSTLKVQPAELEDSGVYFCASSVRTGAKPEKLFFGSGTQLSVL.

The gene calls are TRBV4-3 and TRBJ2-1; D not certain. The CDR3 sequence is 14 residues long. V was trimmed by 3 bases and J by 3 bases, leaving 9 bases between them. Germline V gene sequence: CDR1 LGHNA, CDR2 YSLEER. This CDR3 is CASSQGYYYNEQFF. CDR3 sequence (DNA): TGCGCCAGCAGCCAGGGGTACTACTACAATGAGCAGTTCTTC.

V gene TRBV3-1 combines with J gene TRBJ1-2; D is uncertain. V lost 1 base to trimming and J lost 8 bases, with 8 bases between them. Germline V gives CDR1 LGHDT, CDR2 YNNKEL (reference sequence). This CDR3 spans 12 amino acids. The CDR3 reads CASSQGNSGYTF. In nucleotides, the CDR3 is TGTGCCAGCAGCCAAGGAAACTCCGGCTACACCTTC.

This chain joins TRBV12-5 and TRBJ1-1; D is possibly TRBD1 (6 bases). V was trimmed by 2 bases and J by 5 bases, leaving 18 bases between them. The CDR3 runs to 16 residues. From germline, CDR1 is LGHNT and CDR2 FRNRAP. The CDR3 DNA follows: TGTGCTAGTGGTTTGAGGGGGGGCAGAACGGGGACTGAAGCTTTCTTT. Its translation is CASGLRGGRTGTEAFF.

J is TRBJ2-7 and V is TRBV27, with D possibly TRBD1 on 5 matching bases. The CDR3 spans 17 residues. In germline, CDR1 is MNHEY, CDR2 SMNVEV (reference sequence). Trimming took 3 bases from V and 0 from J, leaving 18 bases between them. CDR3 sequence reads: CASSFLGAFRSSYEQYF. The CDR3 DNA is TGTGCCAGCAGTTTTTTAGGGGCTTTTCGGAGCTCCTACGAGCAGTACTTC.